These T cell receptor beta chains were read from a single sample in a study of blood T cell repertoires in COVID-19. Clones were read by immunoSEQ multiplex PCR, and TCRdb kept only the in-frame ones, dropping some. The sample records under 80,000 clones, 80% to 90% being singletons. Source material: peripheral blood. The receptors here all came from a woman of 80 years or more with active or convalescent COVID-19. The CDR3 runs from the conserved cysteine through the conserved F or W. Each record gives: D gene, clone size, V gene, J gene, CDR3 DNA, CDR3 protein. A D gene is named only where the DNA matches it firmly. Expanded clones are given a class, and other clones once, few, many or no size at all.

>TRBD2|NA|TRBV13|TRBJ2-1
TGTGCCAGCAGCCTGGGACTAGGGGCCCCTATTGAGCAGTTCTTC
CASSLGLGAPIEQFF
>TRBD2|NA|TRBV4-1|TRBJ2-7
TGCGCCAGCAGCCAAGAAGCCCCTCGTAGCGGGGAGTCCTACGAGCAGTACTTC
CASSQEAPRSGESYEQYF
>TRBD1|NA|TRBV7-9|TRBJ2-1
TGTGTCAGCAGCCGTTCGACAGGGGGCGAGGATGAGCAGTTCTTC
CVSSRSTGGEDEQFF
>NA|NA|TRBV2|TRBJ2-3
TGTGCCAGCAGTGAACGGCTAGCGATTGTGCCAGATACGCAGTATTTT
CASSERLAIVPDTQYF
>NA|NA|TRBV10-1|TRBJ1-1
TGCGCCAGCAGACCCGATGGGGGGACTGAAGCTTTCTTT
CASRPDGGTEAFF
>TRBD1|NA|TRBV28|TRBJ1-1
TGTGCCAGCAGTGCCTCCCACAGGGGGATGCCCGAAGCTTTCTTT
CASSASHRGMPEAFF
>NA|NA|TRBV11-2|TRBJ1-4
TGTGCCAGCAGCCGCGAGGGATCTTTTAATGAAAAACTGTTTTTT
CASSREGSFNEKLFF
>NA|once|TRBV7-9|TRBJ2-1
TGTGCCAGCAGCTTAGCTAGCGGACTCTACAATGAGCAGTTCTTC
CASSLASGLYNEQFF
>TRBD2|NA|TRBV29-1|TRBJ2-3
TGCAGCGTCGACTCTAGCGGGGGTACAGATACGCAGTATTTT
CSVDSSGGTDTQYF
>TRBD1|many|TRBV28|TRBJ1-5
TGTGCCAGCAGCGTACAGGGGGCAAGTCAGCCCCAGCATTTT
CASSVQGASQPQHF
>NA|NA|TRBV9|TRBJ2-2
TGTGCCAGCAGCCCAAGAAGCAGGGTCAACACCGGGGAGCTGTTTTTT
CASSPRSRVNTGELFF
>NA|NA|TRBV5-4|TRBJ2-3
TGTGCCAGCAGCTCAGCAAGGGGTGCAGATACGCAGTATTTT
CASSSARGADTQYF
>NA|NA|TRBV5-4|TRBJ2-2
TGTGCCAGCAGCCTGCATGGGAGTCTAAACACCGGGGAGCTGTTTTTT
CASSLHGSLNTGELFF
>NA|NA|TRBV3-1/TRBV3-2|TRBJ1-2
TGTGCCAGCAGCCAGAGCTCGGGTGGCTACACCTTC
CASSQSSGGYTF
>NA|NA|TRBV2|TRBJ2-3
TGTGCCAGCAGCCGACCGCCTAGCGTGTATGGCACAGATACGCAGTATTTT
CASSRPPSVYGTDTQYF
>TRBD1|NA|TRBV14|TRBJ1-6
TGTGCCAGCAGCCAAGTAGTACAGGGGAACTCACCCCTCCACTTT
CASSQVVQGNSPLHF
>TRBD1|NA|TRBV15|TRBJ1-5
TGTGCCACCACCCCGACAGGGGGCGTACCTCAGCCCCAGCATTTT
CATTPTGGVPQPQHF
>TRBD1|NA|TRBV18|TRBJ1-5
TGTGCCAGCTCACTCCGACAGGGAAGCAATCAGCCCCAGCATTTT
CASSLRQGSNQPQHF
>NA|NA|TRBV18|TRBJ2-7
TGTGCCAGCTCACCAGGGGGACATTCCTACGAGCAGTACTTC
CASSPGGHSYEQYF
>NA|NA|TRBV11-2|TRBJ1-6
TGTGCCAGCAGCTTAGATGGGCCTCCCACTTCACCCCTCCACTTT
CASSLDGPPTSPLHF
>TRBD2|NA|TRBV7-7|TRBJ2-2
TGTGCTAGCAGCCCTAGGACGGGGGGGAACACCGGGGAGCTGTTTTTT
CASSPRTGGNTGELFF
>NA|NA|TRBV3-1/TRBV3-2|TRBJ2-2
TGTGCCAGCAGCCTAGGACGGTGGGTGGGGAGCGGAGGCGGGGAGCTGTTTTTT
CASSLGRWVGSGGGELFF
>NA|NA|TRBV6-5|TRBJ2-3
TGTGCCAGCAGCCTCAGGGGCATTGCAGATACGCAGTATTTT
CASSLRGIADTQYF
>NA|NA|TRBV28|TRBJ2-3
TGTGCCAGCAGCCTAGCGTCGTTAGATACGCAGTATTTT
CASSLASLDTQYF
>TRBD2|few|TRBV5-1|TRBJ2-7
TGCGCCAGCAGCTTGGATGGGCAGTCCTACCGGGGGGACGAGCAGTACTTC
CASSLDGQSYRGDEQYF
>NA|NA|TRBV6-5|TRBJ1-2
TGTGCCAGCAGCTACCAGGGTCCCTTGAACTATGGCTACACCTTC
CASSYQGPLNYGYTF
>NA|NA|TRBV20-1|TRBJ1-2
TGCAGTGCTAGATCGGCGGAGGGCTACACCTTC
CSARSAEGYTF
>NA|NA|TRBV9|TRBJ2-1
TGTGCCAGCAGCGTTTCAGCAGGGGCCGCGACCTACAATGAGCAGTTCTTC
CASSVSAGAATYNEQFF
>NA|NA|TRBV28|TRBJ2-1
TGTGCCAGCAGTTTGTTTACAGGTGGCCCAGGAATCAATGAGCAGTTCTTC
CASSLFTGGPGINEQFF
>NA|NA|TRBV5-1|TRBJ1-4
TGCGCCAGCAGCTTGACAGGGACAACTAATGAAAAACTGTTTTTT
CASSLTGTTNEKLFF
>TRBD1|NA|TRBV19|TRBJ1-4
TGTGCCAGTAGTTGGGACAGCGACACTAATGAAAAACTGTTTTTT
CASSWDSDTNEKLFF
>TRBD2|NA|TRBV12-5|TRBJ2-5
TGTGCTAGTGGGGAGACTAGCGGGGGGGCGTTTGTGGGCGAGACCCAGTACTTC
CASGETSGGAFVGETQYF
>TRBD1|NA|TRBV14|TRBJ2-7
TGTGCCAGCAGCCAAGAAAACGTGGCAGGGGGAGCCAAAACAGAAAAGCCTTACTACGAGCAGTACTTC
CASSQENVAGGAKTEKPYYEQYF
>NA|NA|TRBV2|TRBJ2-7
TGTGCCAGCAGTGAAGCCTGGTCAGGGGGACTCGGTCGGTTCGAGCAGTACTTC
CASSEAWSGGLGRFEQYF
>NA|NA|TRBV19|TRBJ2-1
TGTGCCAGTAGTATCGCAGTAGCCGACTTTGAGCAGTTCTTC
CASSIAVADFEQFF
>TRBD2|NA|TRBV19|TRBJ2-3
TGTGCCAGTAGTACACTAGCGGGAGAGTTCACAGATACGCAGTATTTT
CASSTLAGEFTDTQYF
>TRBD1|NA|TRBV5-6|TRBJ2-3
TGTGCCAGCAGCGGGGGACAGGGCAGCACAGATACGCAGTATTTT
CASSGGQGSTDTQYF
>NA|NA|TRBV29-1|TRBJ2-2
TGCAGCGCGCAAGGGGGGAACACCGGGGAGCTGTTTTTT
CSAQGGNTGELFF
>NA|few|TRBV27|TRBJ2-7
TGTGCCAGCAGTTTATCGTCAGCGAACCCCTACGAGCAGTACTTC
CASSLSSANPYEQYF
>TRBD2|once|TRBV6-2/TRBV6-3|TRBJ2-1
TGTGCCAGCAGTTCCCCTGGCGGGAGGGCCAATACTTACAATGAGCAGTTCTTC
CASSSPGGRANTYNEQFF
>TRBD2|NA|TRBV18|TRBJ2-3
TGTGCCAGCTCACCACTAAGCGGGAGTGGTGCAGATACGCAGTATTTT
CASSPLSGSGADTQYF
>TRBD2|NA|TRBV4-1|TRBJ2-7
TGCGCCAGCAGCCAAGAAGGAGTTGCGGCGGGAGAGGCGTACGAGCAGTACTTC
CASSQEGVAAGEAYEQYF
>TRBD1|NA|TRBV2|TRBJ2-5
TGTGCCAGCAGTGAAAACAGGGGGACAGAGACCCAGTACTTC
CASSENRGTETQYF
>TRBD1|NA|TRBV18|TRBJ2-3
TGTGCCAGCTCACAGCAGACAGGGGGCGGCACAGATACGCAGTATTTT
CASSQQTGGGTDTQYF
>TRBD1|once|TRBV6-5|TRBJ2-5
TGTGCCAGCAGTTACAGGACAGGGAATCTCGAGACCCAGTACTTC
CASSYRTGNLETQYF
>TRBD1|NA|TRBV28|TRBJ2-7
TGTGCCAGCAGTTTAAGGGGGCTAGAGCAGTACTTC
CASSLRGLEQYF
>TRBD1|NA|TRBV6-6|TRBJ1-1
TGTGCCAGCAGTCAACCTATGCTCGGGGACAGGGGGCTTTACACTGAAGCTTTCTTT
CASSQPMLGDRGLYTEAFF
>TRBD2|NA|TRBV6-6|TRBJ2-7
TGTGCCAGCGGGACTAGCAGGTACGAGCAGTACTTC
CASGTSRYEQYF
>NA|NA|TRBV6-6|TRBJ2-5
TGTGCCAGCAGAGGGACATCGGAGACCCAGTACTTC
CASRGTSETQYF
>NA|few|TRBV10-3|TRBJ1-2
TGTGCCATCAGTTCAACAGGGAACGCCTATGGCTACACCTTC
CAISSTGNAYGYTF
>NA|once|TRBV10-3|TRBJ2-5
TGTGCCATCAGGGGGGCCGGAGAGACCCAGTACTTC
CAIRGAGETQYF
>NA|NA|TRBV28|TRBJ1-1
TGTGCCAGCAGACCTTCGGGAGAGGGGATGACTGAAGCTTTCTTT
CASRPSGEGMTEAFF
>TRBD1|NA|TRBV7-2|TRBJ2-5
TGTGCCAGCAGCTTAACAGGGGTAGGGGAGACCCAGTACTTC
CASSLTGVGETQYF
>TRBD2|NA|TRBV2|TRBJ2-2
TGTGCCAGCACCTTGACTAGCGGGTCGGGCACCGGGGAGCTGTTTTTT
CASTLTSGSGTGELFF
>NA|NA|TRBV29-1|TRBJ1-5
TGCAGCGCAAAGGATGGGGCGTTCGGGAGCAATCAGCCCCAGCATTTT
CSAKDGAFGSNQPQHF
>TRBD1|NA|TRBV5-1|TRBJ1-1
TGCGCCAGCAGCTTGGCCGGACAGGAGGGAGCTTTCTTT
CASSLAGQEGAFF
>TRBD1|few|TRBV7-2|TRBJ1-5
TGTGCCAGCAGCAGCGACAGGGGAAACCACAATCAGCCCCAGCATTTT
CASSSDRGNHNQPQHF